The 24 T cell receptor beta chains in this list originate from one sample, sequenced in a study of cytomegalovirus exposure and HLA in healthy donors. Use of 60 Vbeta and 13 Jbeta primers characterized the PCR. Clones were sequenced by immunoSEQ multiplex PCR, and TCRdb holds only the in-frame ones, with some missing. Of under 200,000 clones in the sample, around 80% were seen once. Sequencing input: PBMCs. Receptors were obtained from a woman aged 35 to 49 in good health and CMV-seropositive.

V usage is TRBV9 and J usage is TRBJ2-5, with D possibly matching TRBD1 (5 bases). Near its end, the DNA agrees better with TRBJ2-7, so the J call may be wrong. CDR1 and CDR2 from the germline V gene are SGDLS and YYNGEE. CDR3 size: 14 residues. Here the CDR3 DNA reads TGTGCCAGCAGCGATGGACAAAGCTCCTACGAGCAGTACTTC. Residues: CASSDGQSSYEQYF.

The V gene is TRBV6-1, the J gene TRBJ2-5; 7 bases fit TRBD1. The germline V gene has CDR1 MNHNS and CDR2 SASEGT. The CDR3 runs 15 residues. The trim removed 6 bases at V and 4 bases at J, leaving 11 bases unmatched. As DNA, the CDR3 is TGTGCCAGCAGATCAACCCGACAGGGCCCAGAGACCCAGTACTTC. Amino acids: CASRSTRQGPETQYF.

V usage is TRBV7-7 and J usage is TRBJ2-5; 7 bases fit TRBD1. Germline CDR1 reads SSHAT; CDR2 reads FNYEAQ (reference sequence). The CDR3 sequence is 14 residues long. The CDR3 nucleotides are TGTGCTAGCTCCCCAGGGGGTGGGAGAGAGACCCAGTACTTC. It codes for CASSPGGGRETQYF.

The chain joins TRBV28 to TRBJ1-3; a weak D match, TRBD1 (5 bases). The ends were cut back, 5 bases at V and 1 base at J, with 9 bases in the middle. This CDR3 region has 14 residues. Germline-derived CDR1 and CDR2 are MDHEN and SYDVKM. The CDR3 sequence: CASSVRGSGNTIYF. CDR3 nucleotide sequence: TGTGCCAGCAGTGTTAGGGGATCTGGAAACACCATATATTTT.

This rearrangement joins TRBV5-6 to TRBJ2-7; perhaps TRBD1 as D (5 bases). The CDR3 consists of 17 residues. Germline CDR1 reads SGHDT; CDR2 reads YYEEEE. With 1 base removed from V and 5 bases from J, the gap between germline ends came to 22 bases. Here the CDR3 DNA reads TGTGCCAGCAGCTTGTTGTTAACGGGCAGGGCGAGCAACGAGCAGTACTTC. Translated: CASSLLLTGRASNEQYF.

The table lists this clone with a count of one. The CDR3 coding sequence is TGCGCCAGCAGCCAAGACTCGACAGGGTCCTATGGCTACACCTTC. Residues: CASSQDSTGSYGYTF. The chain has TRBV4-1 and TRBJ1-2, with 7 bases identical to TRBD1. Germline loops: CDR1 MGHRA, CDR2 YSYEKL. V was clipped by 0 bases and J by 4 bases; unmatched bases: 5. This CDR3 has 15 amino acids.

This clone was observed a single time. The J gene is TRBJ2-5, the V gene TRBV5-8; a possible D gene is TRBD2 (5 bases). The V gene lost 4 bases and the J gene lost 0 bases, with 13 bases spanning the gap. This CDR3 is 15 amino acids long. The V gene's germline CDR1 is SGHTS and CDR2 YDEGEE. The chain's CDR3 is CASSGGWRNQETQYF. The CDR3 DNA reads TGTGCCAGCAGCGGCGGGTGGCGGAACCAAGAGACCCAGTACTTC.

V and J are TRBV5-4 and TRBJ2-3; D gene ambiguous. The CDR3 covers 15 residues. Germline loops: CDR1 SGHNT, CDR2 YYREEE (reference sequence). Trimming shortened V by 1 base and J by 0 bases, and 9 bases separated the two germline ends. The CDR3 loop is CASSLRPGSTDTQYF. For the CDR3, the DNA is TGTGCCAGCAGCTTGCGGCCAGGCAGCACAGATACGCAGTATTTT.

V usage is TRBV7-2 and J usage is TRBJ2-5; 8 bases are a match to TRBD1. Germline CDR1 and CDR2: SGHTA and FQGNSA. Losses at the gene ends were 0 bases for V and 5 bases for J; bases not matched to a gene: 2. The CDR3 contains 14 residues. CDR3 region: CASSLATGAETQYF. The CDR3, as DNA: TGTGCCAGCAGCTTAGCGACAGGGGCTGAGACCCAGTACTTC.

This clone showed up just a few times. The chain recombines TRBV7-9 with TRBJ1-1; perhaps TRBD1 as D (5 bases). CDR3 length: 10 residues. CDR1 is SEHNR, CDR2 FQNEAQ, per germline (reference sequence). CDR3 protein: CSIDSTEAFF. In DNA form, the CDR3 reads TGTTCCATCGACAGCACTGAAGCTTTCTTT.

This clone was seen only once. The chain links TRBV9 to TRBJ2-7; 7 nucleotides align to TRBD2. After removal of 0 bases from V and 6 bases from J, the junction contained 9 bases not matched to a gene. There are 15 residues in the CDR3. Germline V CDR1 and CDR2: SGDLS, YYNGEE. The CDR3 DNA follows: TGTGCCAGCAGCGTAGTGGCGGGAGCTGAGGGCGAGCAGTACTTC. It codes for CASSVVAGAEGEQYF. The whole variable domain, filled in from reference TRBV9 and TRBJ2-7, reads DSGVTQTPKHLITATGQRVTLRCSPRSGDLSVYWYQQSLDQGLQFLIQYYNGEERAKGNILERFSAQQFPDLHSELNLSSLELGDSALYFCASSVVAGAEGEQYFGPGTRLTVT.

This clone was seen only a few times. The rearrangement uses TRBV30 and TRBJ2-7; D unclear. Germline-derived CDR1 and CDR2 are GTSNPN and SVGIG (reference sequence). Trimming stripped 2 bases from V and 3 bases from J, with 11 bases between. The CDR3 sequence is 13 residues long. CDR3 bases: TGTGCCTGGAGTAGGCAACAGCTCTACGAGCAGTACTTC. This translates into CAWSRQQLYEQYF.

The V call is TRBV27, the J call TRBJ2-7, with a weak D call TRBD2 (5 bases). CDR1 and CDR2 from the germline V gene are MNHEY and SMNVEV (reference sequence). Trimming removed 4 bases at V and 1 base at J, with 11 bases between. CDR3 length equals 14 residues. CDR3 in DNA: TGTGCCAGCAGTTCCGCTAGCAAATCCTACGAGCAGTACTTC. Amino acids: CASSSASKSYEQYF.

The chain recombines TRBV28 with TRBJ2-7, with 8 bases aligning to TRBD2. Unmatched junction bases numbered 4, after V lost 6 bases and J lost 0 bases. The CDR3 spans 14 residues. Germline loops: CDR1 MDHEN, CDR2 SYDVKM. CDR3 DNA: TGTGCCAGCAGGCTTAGCGGGACCTCCTACGAGCAGTACTTC. This encodes CASRLSGTSYEQYF.

This chain uses TRBV27 with TRBJ1-2, with 7 nucleotides matching TRBD1. Germline V gene lookup returns CDR1 MNHEY and CDR2 SMNVEV (reference sequence). The junction had 9 bases not matched to a gene; V was cut back by 6 bases and J by 2 bases. The CDR3 totals 15 residues. The CDR3 coding sequence is TGTGCCAGCAGACCGGGACAGCGATTGAACTATGGCTACACCTTC. The encoded protein is CASRPGQRLNYGYTF.

CDR3 residues: CASSAWTVANYGYTF. For the CDR3, the DNA is TGTGCCAGCAGTGCGTGGACAGTAGCTAACTATGGCTACACCTTC. The rearrangement links TRBV6-1 to TRBJ1-2; D possibly corresponds to TRBD1 (6 bases). Germline CDR1 and CDR2: MNHNS and SASEGT. The ends were cut back, 4 bases at V and 0 bases at J, with 12 bases in the middle. The CDR3 spans 15 residues.

This chain links TRBV7-3 with TRBJ1-2; 7 bases line up with TRBD1. The CDR3 length is 13 residues. The V gene end was trimmed by 4 bases and the J gene end by 8 bases; junction bases not matched to a gene: 7. Germline V gene sequence: CDR1 SGHTA, CDR2 FQGTGA. CDR3 sequence: CASSSTGTVGYTF. The CDR3 DNA reads as TGTGCCAGCAGCTCTACCGGGACAGTCGGCTACACCTTC. Complete variable domain (other parts from reference TRBV7-3 and TRBJ1-2): GAGVSQTPSNKVTEKGKYVELRCDPISGHTALYWYRQSLGQGPEFLIYFQGTGAADDSGLPNDRFFAVRPEGSVSTLKIQRTERGDSAVYLCASSSTGTVGYTFGSGTRLTVV.

This chain connects TRBV19 to TRBJ2-1; 10 bases agree with TRBD2. CDR1 LNHDA and CDR2 SQIVND come from the germline V gene (reference sequence). The CDR3 contains 14 residues. The V gene end was trimmed by 7 bases and the J gene end by 5 bases; junction bases not matched to a gene: 5. DNA for the CDR3: TGTGCCAGTAAGGTACTAGCGGGGAACAATGAGCAGTTCTTC. Amino acids: CASKVLAGNNEQFF.

The chain employs TRBV2 and TRBJ1-1; tentatively, D is TRBD1 (6 bases). V lost 3 bases and J lost 6, with 17 bases in between. The V gene's germline CDR1 is SNHLY and CDR2 FYNNEI. CDR3 size: 15 residues. CDR3: CASSDTDSIRAEAFF. Written as DNA, the CDR3 is TGTGCCAGCAGTGATACGGACAGTATTCGGGCTGAAGCTTTCTTT.

The gene calls are TRBV28 and TRBJ2-1; tentative D call: TRBD1 (6 bases). CDR1 and CDR2 (germline): MDHEN, SYDVKM. V was pared by 8 bases and J by 4 bases, with 12 bases between. This CDR3 has 13 residues. This CDR3 is CASQGSLYNEQFF. In DNA form, the CDR3 reads TGTGCCAGCCAGGGGTCCCTTTACAATGAGCAGTTCTTC. The whole variable domain, remainder taken from reference TRBV28 and TRBJ2-1, is DVKVTQSSRYLVKRTGEKVFLECVQDMDHENMFWYRQDPGLGLRLIYFSYDVKMKEKGDIPEGYSVSREKKERFSLILESASTNQTSMYLCASQGSLYNEQFFGPGTRLTVL.

The CDR3 sequence: CASSRTGLAPYEQYF. Here the CDR3 DNA reads TGTGCCAGCAGCCGAACGGGACTAGCTCCGTACGAGCAGTACTTC. The chain has TRBV7-2 and TRBJ2-7; 9 bases are shared with TRBD2. V was clipped by 5 bases and J by 4 bases; unmatched bases: 9. The CDR3 spans 15 residues. CDR1 and CDR2 (germline): SGHTA, FQGNSA.

The chain is built from TRBV10-1 and TRBJ2-1; TRBD1 matches at 10 bases. The V and J ends lost 0 bases and 3 bases, in that order; junction bases with no gene match: 5. CDR1 and CDR2 from the germline V gene are WNHNN and SYGVQD (reference sequence). The CDR3 loop spans 17 amino acids. CDR3 in amino acids: CASSESRQGAFYNEQFF. The CDR3 bases are TGCGCCAGCAGTGAGTCCCGACAGGGGGCGTTCTACAATGAGCAGTTCTTC.

The gene calls are TRBV7-9 and TRBJ2-7, with no clear D. CDR1 is SEHNR, CDR2 FQNEAQ, per germline (reference sequence). V dropped 0 bases and J dropped 1 base, with 4 bases sitting between them. This CDR3 comprises 13 residues. CDR3 nucleotide sequence: TGTGCCAGCAGCTTAGCGCGGTCCTACGAGCAGTACTTC. Protein product: CASSLARSYEQYF.

This clone has more than one count but fewer than ten. CDR3 coding DNA: TGTGCCAGCAGCCTGGGACTCTACGAGCAGTACTTC. Translation gives CASSLGLYEQYF. The chain combines TRBV2 with TRBJ2-7, with D possibly matching TRBD2 (6 bases). This CDR3 is 12 amino acids long. Germline-derived CDR1 and CDR2 are SNHLY and FYNNEI. V lost 6 bases, J lost 3 bases, and 9 bases lay in between.